This entry lists 19 T cell receptor beta chains sequenced from one sample in a study of cytomegalovirus exposure and HLA in healthy donors. 60 Vbeta and 13 Jbeta primers were used in PCR. Sequencing was performed with immunoSEQ multiplex PCR; in TCRdb, only in-frame clones are kept and a portion is missing. The table lists about 100,000 clones, around three quarters of them singletons. Sequencing was carried out using PBMCs. These receptor sequences come from a female donor in good health and CMV-seropositive.

V gene TRBV29-1 combines with J gene TRBJ2-7; TRBD2 might be the D (6 bases). Germline CDR1 is SQVTM and CDR2 is ANQGSEA. CDR3 length: 12 residues. V lost 3 bases, J lost 3 bases, and 9 bases lay in between. Here the CDR3 reads CSVEGGRYEQYF. The CDR3, as DNA: TGCAGCGTTGAGGGGGGACGCTACGAGCAGTACTTC.

This clone has just a few counts. This sequence joins TRBV19 and TRBJ2-7, with TRBD2 matching 11 bases. Germline-derived CDR1 and CDR2 are LNHDA and SQIVND (reference sequence). After removal of 3 bases from V and 2 bases from J, the junction contained 9 bases not matched to a gene. The CDR3 totals 17 residues. The CDR3 coding sequence is TGTGCCAGTAGTATTGGTGATCTAGCGGGAGGTACCTACGAGCAGTACTTC. It is translated as CASSIGDLAGGTYEQYF.

The genes are TRBV6-5 and TRBJ2-7; TRBD1 is a possible D gene (6 bases). The V gene lost 7 bases and the J gene lost 0 bases, with 10 bases spanning the gap. The germline V gene has CDR1 MNHEY and CDR2 SVGAGI. This CDR3 has 13 amino acids. The DNA for the CDR3 is TGTGCCAGCACCCCAGGGGTCTCCTACGAGCAGTACTTC. This gives the protein CASTPGVSYEQYF.

V and J are TRBV29-1 and TRBJ2-7, with 11 bases aligning to TRBD2. The ends lost 2 bases at V and 3 bases at J; junction bases unmatched: 9. Germline V CDR1 and CDR2: SQVTM, ANQGSEA. This CDR3 contains 16 residues. This chain's CDR3 is CSVEFVRLAGSYEQYF. In DNA form, the CDR3 reads TGCAGCGTTGAATTTGTACGACTAGCGGGGAGCTACGAGCAGTACTTC.

The sample holds one count of this clone. The J gene is TRBJ2-2, the V gene TRBV4-2, with 8 bases fitting TRBD2. CDR1 is LGHNA, CDR2 YNFKEQ, per germline. CDR3 size: 18 residues. With 1 base clipped from V and 1 base from J, the junction kept 8 bases outside the gene matches. CDR3 region: CASSQGSRTSGNTGELFF. The CDR3 DNA reads as TGTGCCAGCAGCCAAGGGTCTAGAACTAGCGGGAACACCGGGGAGCTGTTTTTT.

This clone was observed a handful of times. The V and J genes are TRBV25-1 and TRBJ2-1; D is possibly TRBD2 (6 bases). Trimming took off 4 bases at V and 8 bases at J, with 15 bases between the two ends. Germline assignment: CDR1 MGHDK and CDR2 SYGVNS. CDR3 length equals 14 residues. The CDR3 nucleotides are TGTGCCAGCAGTGGGGACTTCGCTTCTCATGAGCAGTTCTTC. Translation gives CASSGDFASHEQFF.

This chain uses TRBV7-2 with TRBJ1-2, with D possibly being TRBD1 (5 bases). The CDR3 consists of 13 residues. The V gene lost 1 base and the J gene lost 8 bases, with 11 bases spanning the gap. Germline CDR1 reads SGHTA; CDR2 reads FQGNSA. CDR3 loop: CASSLEQVQGYTF. The CDR3 DNA reads as TGTGCCAGCAGCTTAGAACAGGTCCAGGGCTACACCTTC.

The rearrangement joins TRBV6-5 to TRBJ2-1, with 8 bases fitting TRBD1. Germline CDR1 MNHEY, CDR2 SVGAGI. The CDR3 has 12 residues. J lost 10 bases, V lost 6 bases, and 5 bases had no gene match. This CDR3 reads CASSPRQGEQFF. CDR3 DNA sequence: TGTGCCAGCAGCCCCCGACAGGGGGAGCAGTTCTTC.

As concerns this clone: Mismatch with germline at one junction end may stem from a read error. The V and J genes are TRBV7-8 and TRBJ1-1; maybe TRBD1 (6 bases). The germline V gene encodes CDR1 SGHVS and CDR2 FQNEAQ. The CDR3 sequence is 14 residues long. CDR3 sequence reads: CASTLVQGLGGAFF. CDR3 bases: TGTGCCAGCACCTTAGTACAGGGCTTGGGCGGAGCTTTCTTT.

Points on this clone: Other nucleotide sequences in the sample specify the same CDR3. The gene calls are TRBV5-5 and TRBJ2-7; the match to TRBD1 covers 9 bases. CDR1 is SGHKS and CDR2 is YYEKEE in the germline V gene (reference sequence). The trim removed 5 bases at V and 5 bases at J, leaving 8 bases unmatched. This CDR3 has 14 amino acids. CDR3 sequence: CASSQWTGVNEQYF. The DNA of the CDR3 is TGTGCCAGCAGTCAATGGACAGGGGTTAACGAGCAGTACTTC.

V gene TRBV7-9 combines with J gene TRBJ2-5; D gene unclear. The J call may be wrong; the DNA end is better matched by TRBJ2-7. Germline loops: CDR1 SEHNR, CDR2 FQNEAQ (reference sequence). This CDR3 spans 14 amino acids. CDR3 bases: TGTGCCAGCAGCTTTGGGCCAACCGTCTACGAGCAGTACTTC. It codes for CASSFGPTVYEQYF.

The chain joins TRBV2 to TRBJ1-2; possibly TRBD1 for D (5 bases). Germline CDR1 reads SNHLY; CDR2 reads FYNNEI. The CDR3 consists of 13 residues. With 1 base removed from V and 2 bases from J, the gap between germline ends came to 5 bases. This chain's CDR3 is CASSEEGNYGYTF. The CDR3 DNA follows: TGTGCCAGCAGTGAAGAGGGGAACTATGGCTACACCTTC. Full variable domain (rest looked up from reference TRBV2 and TRBJ1-2): EPEVTQTPSHQVTQMGQEVILRCVPISNHLYFYWYRQILGQKVEFLVSFYNNEISEKSEIFDDQFSVERPDGSNFTLKIRSTKLEDSAMYFCASSEEGNYGYTFGSGTRLTVV.

The chain carries TRBV6-6 and TRBJ2-7, with D perhaps matching TRBD1 (5 bases). Germline values: CDR1 MNHNY, CDR2 SVGAGI (reference sequence). The length of the CDR3 is 15 residues. The V gene lost 7 bases and the J gene lost 10 bases, with 26 bases spanning the gap. The CDR3 nucleotides read TGTGCCAGCACCACCTCGCAGGCAGGGTCCTCCGTTCAGTACTTC. Encoded protein: CASTTSQAGSSVQYF.

This clone was observed a few times. The CDR3 DNA reads TGTGCCAGCAGCTTAGGCGAGTCTAGCACAGATACGCAGTATTTT. Its translation: CASSLGESSTDTQYF. The V call is TRBV7-9, the J call TRBJ2-3; D gene unclear. V lost 1 base to trimming and J lost 0 bases, with 8 bases between them. Germline CDR1 and CDR2: SEHNR and FQNEAQ (reference sequence). The CDR3 consists of 15 residues.

The CDR3: CASSPRDRGTGELFF. CDR3 DNA: TGTGCCAGCTCACCACGGGACAGGGGCACCGGGGAGCTGTTTTTT. This rearrangement joins TRBV18 to TRBJ2-2; 10 bases are shared with TRBD1. Per the germline V gene, CDR1 is KGHSH and CDR2 is LQKENI. V lost 1 base and J lost 4; bases outside the gene matches: 0. This CDR3 spans 15 amino acids.

This clone is a singleton in its sample. The chain couples TRBV19 to TRBJ1-2; tentatively, D is TRBD1 (5 bases). Germline CDR1 and CDR2: LNHDA and SQIVND (reference sequence). This CDR3 has 14 amino acids. V was trimmed by 5 bases and J by 2 bases, leaving 12 bases between them. The CDR3 spells CASSPRGGNYGYTF. The DNA for the CDR3 is TGTGCCAGTAGTCCCCGGGGGGGGAACTATGGCTACACCTTC.

The J gene is TRBJ2-3, the V gene TRBV15; 9 bases are a match to TRBD1. The CDR3 runs to 14 residues. Per the germline V gene, CDR1 is LNHNV and CDR2 is YYDKDF (reference sequence). V lost 4 bases, J lost 3 bases, and 2 bases stayed unmatched. The CDR3 is CATSTDRGTDTQYF. In nucleotides, the CDR3 is TGTGCCACCAGCACGGACAGGGGAACAGATACGCAGTATTTT.

V usage is TRBV7-2 and J usage is TRBJ2-3; 8 bases line up with TRBD2. The length of the CDR3 is 15 residues. Germline-derived CDR1 and CDR2 are SGHTA and FQGNSA. The J segment lost 4 bases and the V segment lost 5 bases, leaving 8 bases of the junction unmatched. CDR3 amino acids: CASSPLAGPPDTQYF. The CDR3 DNA reads as TGTGCCAGCAGCCCCTTAGCGGGGCCCCCAGATACGCAGTATTTT.

In this sample, this clone turned up once. The chain recombines TRBV5-6 with TRBJ2-5; TRBD2 matches 12 bases. The CDR3 totals 17 residues. V shed 2 bases and J 2 bases; nucleotides not matched to a gene: 7. CDR1 is SGHDT, CDR2 YYEEEE, per germline. The CDR3 here is CASSFKQLAGGQETQYF. CDR3 in DNA: TGTGCCAGCAGCTTCAAACAACTAGCGGGGGGTCAAGAGACCCAGTACTTC.